This T cell receptor beta chain was sequenced during a study of cytomegalovirus exposure and HLA in healthy donors. Researchers ran the PCR with 60 Vbeta and 13 Jbeta primers. Here immunoSEQ multiplex PCR was the method, and the copy in TCRdb shows in-frame clones only, minus some. The sample consists of about 130,000 clones, roughly four fifths of them appearing once. The CDR3 loop spans 16 amino acids. The V and J ends lost 2 bases and 2 bases, in that order; junction bases with no gene match: 9. Germline CDR1 and CDR2: MNHNS and SASEGT. This TCR was sampled from a man aged 25 to 45 in good health and CMV-seronegative. Source material: PBMCs. This chain uses TRBV6-1 with TRBJ2-7, with 7 bases fitting TRBD2. This chain's CDR3 is CASSELGGRSTYEQYF. Here the CDR3 DNA reads TGTGCCAGCAGTGAACTTGGCGGGAGATCGACCTACGAGCAGTACTTC.